Below, 19 T cell receptor beta chains from the same sample are listed, as sequenced in a study of CD8 T cells in Susac syndrome. cDNA came from approximately 0.5 to 1 ug RNA primed by random hexamers. Each CDR3 protein is one row after TCRdb ran MiXCR on the immunoSEQ multiplex PCR reads. The table includes approximately 160,000 distinct CDR3 sequences, under 95% detected once. Material for sequencing was CD4+ T cells from PBMCs. Receptors were obtained from a human donor with multiple sclerosis.

This chain joins TRBV9 and TRBJ1-1; D remains ambiguous. The CDR3 totals 17 residues. Trimming cost V 3 bases and J 1 base, with 19 bases left between them. From germline, CDR1 is SGDLS and CDR2 YYNGEE. The CDR3 bases are TGTGCCAGCAGCGCGACCTTTGGACGGCTCCCGAACACTGAAGCTTTCTTT. Amino acid sequence: CASSATFGRLPNTEAFF.

The CDR3: CASSEQAYSGTEAFF. The CDR3 DNA reads as TGTGCCAGCAGTGAACAGGCCTATTCGGGCACTGAAGCTTTCTTT. The chain uses TRBV2 and TRBJ1-1; unclear D gene. The CDR3 runs to 15 residues. V gave up 2 bases and J gave up 4 bases, with 14 bases separating them. Germline lookup yields CDR1 SNHLY and CDR2 FYNNEI. Filled out from reference TRBV2 and TRBJ1-1, the complete variable domain reads EPEVTQTPSHQVTQMGQEVILRCVPISNHLYFYWYRQILGQKVEFLVSFYNNEISEKSEIFDDQFSVERPDGSNFTLKIRSTKLEDSAMYFCASSEQAYSGTEAFFGQGTRLTVV.

The rearrangement uses TRBV10-3 and TRBJ1-1, with TRBD1 as a possible D gene (5 bases). V gave up 3 bases and J gave up 0 bases, with 8 bases separating them. This CDR3 is built from 14 residues. Germline-derived CDR1 and CDR2 are ENHRY and SYGVKD. The CDR3 sequence is CAISDWGLNTEAFF. DNA for the CDR3: TGTGCCATCAGTGACTGGGGACTGAACACTGAAGCTTTCTTT.

The table lists this clonotype with a count of one. This rearrangement joins TRBV3-1 to TRBJ2-1; TRBD2 matches at 16 bases. CDR1 is LGHDT, CDR2 YNNKEL, per germline (reference sequence). The length of the CDR3 is 14 residues. The J segment lost 12 bases and the V segment lost 4 bases, leaving 3 bases of the junction unmatched. The CDR3 sequence: CASSPGLAGGMQFF. CDR3 DNA sequence: TGTGCCAGCAGCCCGGGACTAGCGGGGGGGATGCAGTTCTTC.

This chain connects TRBV5-4 to TRBJ1-1; D uncertain. Germline CDR1 and CDR2: SGHNT and YYREEE (reference sequence). The CDR3 totals 14 residues. Trimming took 4 bases from V and 1 from J, leaving 11 bases between them. CDR3 protein: CASSTPRGNTEAFF. CDR3 in DNA: TGTGCCAGCAGCACTCCCCGGGGGAACACTGAAGCTTTCTTT.

The CDR3 reads CASSPLPDLADTQYF. The CDR3 DNA is TGTGCCAGCTCACCACTACCAGATTTGGCAGATACGCAGTATTTT. V is TRBV18 and J is TRBJ2-3, with unresolved D. Trimming stripped 1 base from V and 4 bases from J, with 12 bases between. CDR3 size: 15 residues. Germline V CDR1 and CDR2: KGHSH, LQKENI.

The genes are TRBV27 and TRBJ1-5; D gene ambiguous. The CDR3 totals 14 residues. Trimming cost V 5 bases and J 0 bases, with 8 bases left between them. Per germline, CDR1 MNHEY and CDR2 SMNVEV (reference sequence). The CDR3 loop is CASSQYYSNQPQHF. CDR3 DNA: TGTGCCAGCAGTCAATACTATAGCAATCAGCCCCAGCATTTT.

The rearrangement joins TRBV5-4 to TRBJ2-5; TRBD2 aligns across 8 bases. CDR3 length: 17 residues. V was clipped by 0 bases and J by 5 bases; unmatched bases: 12. Germline V gene data show CDR1 as SGHNT and CDR2 as YYREEE (reference sequence). The CDR3 DNA reads as TGTGCCAGCAGCTTGGCCCCCTTGTCGGGGGGGCTGGAGACCCAGTACTTC. It codes for CASSLAPLSGGLETQYF.

This chain connects TRBV12-3 or TRBV12-4 to TRBJ1-2; no definite D call. CDR3 length equals 14 residues. V lost 6 bases to trimming and J lost 8 bases, with 19 bases between them. CDR3 sequence: CASSHNERTGGYTF. For the CDR3, the DNA is TGTGCCAGCAGCCATAACGAGCGTACCGGGGGCTACACCTTC.

The V gene is TRBV7-2, the J gene TRBJ1-6, with D possibly being TRBD1 (6 bases). The V end was cut by 6 bases, the J end by 6 bases, with 15 bases between. The germline CDR1 and CDR2 sequences are SGHTA and FQGNSA. The CDR3 is 15 amino acids. This CDR3 is CASRYRQAVNSPLHF. CDR3 coding DNA: TGTGCCAGCAGATATAGACAGGCGGTTAATTCACCCCTCCACTTT. Together with reference TRBV7-2 and TRBJ1-6, the CDR3 gives the full variable domain: GAGVSQSPSNKVTEKGKDVELRCDPISGHTALYWYRQSLGQGLEFLIYFQGNSAPDKSGLPSDRFSAERTGGSVSTLTIQRTQQEDSAVYLCASRYRQAVNSPLHFGNGTRLTVT.

For this clonotype: The junction differs from germline at one of its ends, possibly a read error. The chain links TRBV15 to TRBJ1-3, with TRBD1 as a possible D gene (6 bases). Germline values: CDR1 LNHNV, CDR2 YYDKDF (reference sequence). The CDR3 is 12 amino acids. The CDR3 spells CATRRGMGTIYF. CDR3 nucleotide sequence: TGTGCCACCCGCAGGGGTATGGGCACCATATATTTT.

This rearrangement joins TRBV29-1 to TRBJ2-1, with unresolved D. The CDR3 has 10 residues. Germline V CDR1 and CDR2: SQVTM, ANQGSEA. Trimming took off 1 base at V and 12 bases at J, with 7 bases between the two ends. The CDR3, as DNA: TGCAGCGTTGAAGTGTCGAGGCAGTTCTTC. Protein sequence: CSVEVSRQFF.

The rearrangement uses TRBV29-1 and TRBJ1-1; no clear D. Between the trimmed V and J ends, which lost 6 bases and 0 bases, there was a span of 11 bases. The CDR3 has 13 residues. Looked up from germline, CDR1 is SQVTM and CDR2 is ANQGSEA. The CDR3 DNA reads TGCAGCGTCAGAGGTTCGGTGAACACTGAAGCTTTCTTT. Translation gives CSVRGSVNTEAFF.

The V and J genes are TRBV20-1 and TRBJ1-2; D is undetermined. V was cut by 3 bases and J by 4 bases, with 12 bases left in between. Looked up from germline, CDR1 is DFQATT and CDR2 is SNEGSKA (reference sequence). The length of the CDR3 is 13 residues. The CDR3 here is CSARDQAGYGYTF. The CDR3 DNA reads as TGCAGTGCTAGGGACCAGGCCGGCTATGGCTACACCTTC.

CDR3 sequence: CSVNREGEKLFF. The CDR3 coding sequence is TGCAGTGTAAACAGGGAGGGCGAAAAACTGTTTTTT. The V gene is TRBV20-1, the J gene TRBJ1-4; TRBD1 is a possible D gene (6 bases). The length of the CDR3 is 12 residues. The ends were cut back, 7 bases at V and 8 bases at J, with 14 bases in the middle. Germline lookup yields CDR1 DFQATT and CDR2 SNEGSKA (reference sequence).

This clonotype was detected once. The chain combines TRBV2 with TRBJ2-3, with TRBD2 identical over 9 bases. Trimming at V came to 0 bases and at J to 10 bases, leaving 8 bases not matched to a gene. The CDR3 is 15 amino acids. The germline gives CDR1 SNHLY, CDR2 FYNNEI. As DNA, the CDR3 is TGTGCCAGCAGTGAAGCGCTTCGGGCGGGGGGGCCGCAGTATTTT. It encodes CASSEALRAGGPQYF.

The rearrangement joins TRBV10-3 to TRBJ1-1, with TRBD1 identical over 9 bases. The V and J ends lost 10 bases and 5 bases, in that order; junction bases with no gene match: 11. Germline V CDR1 and CDR2: ENHRY, SYGVKD. CDR3 length equals 14 residues. CDR3 sequence (DNA): TGTGCCACAACACCGGGACAGGGTGTAACTGAAGCTTTCTTT. Its translation: CATTPGQGVTEAFF.

The chain recombines TRBV5-1 with TRBJ1-4; 11 positions match TRBD1. The ends lost 2 bases at V and 8 bases at J; junction bases unmatched: 2. The CDR3 runs 14 residues. Germline CDR1 is SGHRS and CDR2 is YFSETQ. CDR3 protein: CASSLRTGGEKLFF. The CDR3, as DNA: TGCGCCAGCAGCTTACGGACAGGGGGCGAAAAACTGTTTTTT.

The CDR3 bases are TGTGCCAGCAGCCCCCCAGGGACAGGGGACTATGGCTACACCTTC. This gives the protein CASSPPGTGDYGYTF. The V gene is TRBV13, the J gene TRBJ1-2; TRBD1 matches 10 bases. This CDR3 spans 15 amino acids. Germline V gene lookup returns CDR1 PRHDT and CDR2 FYEKMQ (reference sequence). J was trimmed by 3 bases and V by 5 bases; bases with no gene match: 6.